The following is a T cell receptor (beta chain) sequence with its context. As yet, its antigen is unknown. V lost 5 bases, J lost 6 bases, and 7 bases stayed unmatched. CDR1 SGHVS and CDR2 FNYEAQ come from the germline V gene. The length of the CDR3 is 13 residues. The sample originates from a study of T-cell reconstitution after alpha-beta-depleted transplantation in children. Study-level findings and limits: It was reported that alpha-beta T cells came from several hundred expanded graft clones (about two months after transplant). One year post-transplant, T-cell counts and diversity were largely derived from T cells produced anew.

Preparation of the TCRbeta library involved a method that used unique molecular identifiers. In TCRdb, the PCR reads were re-called with MiXCR into one record per CDR3 protein. Seen here are 300,000 to 350,000 distinct CDR3 sequences, 23% observed once, and the top ten hold about a tenth. The rearrangement links TRBV7-6 to TRBJ2-7; 7 nucleotides match TRBD2. The receptor's source is a male patient aged 10-17 years who had a stem cell transplant for acute lymphoblastic leukemia, so the T cells may come from the graft donor. The sample was PBMCs, mostly from graft donor cells, taken 180 days after TCRalphabeta/CD19-depleted stem cell transplant. CDR3 sequence reads: CASSTRTRSEQYF. As DNA, the CDR3 is TGTGCCAGCAGCACCCGGACTAGGAGCGAGCAGTACTTC.